This T cell receptor (beta chain) was retrieved from a study of cytomegalovirus exposure and HLA in healthy donors. This clone was detected once. The study ran its PCR with 60 Vbeta and 13 Jbeta primers. Repertoires were generated with immunoSEQ multiplex PCR, while TCRdb's copy carries only in-frame clones and drops some. The sample yields over 200,000 clones, 82% seen once. Germline CDR1 and CDR2: SGHTA and FQGTGA. The CDR3 runs to 14 residues. Trimming left V 0 bases short and J 4 bases short, with 9 bases between. This TCR derives from a man aged 35 to 55 in good health and CMV-seropositive. Sample: PBMCs. The rearrangement joins TRBV7-3 to TRBJ1-1; D is uncertain. The CDR3 region has the DNA TGTGCCAGCAGCTTAACACGGGGAAGCACTGAAGCTTTCTTT. Residues: CASSLTRGSTEAFF.